The source of this T cell receptor beta chain is a study of T-cell memory formation after mild COVID-19. Of note for this clonotype: What it recognizes is unknown.

Trimming took 2 bases from V and 0 from J, leaving 5 bases between them. Germline CDR1 reads SGHRS; CDR2 reads YFSETQ. This CDR3 is 13 amino acids long. Overall study findings and caveats: A second wave expanding day 15 to 37 was CD4+-biased; contracting clones were balanced.

TCRdb re-called the 5' RACE reads through MiXCR, storing one row per CDR3 protein. In the table there are over 300,000 distinct CDR3 sequences, roughly 20% of which are singletons. Sequencing used PBMCs or a T cell subset sorted from them (not recorded which). The sequence derives from a man aged 18 to 29 who had mild COVID-19 (a few samples of this study predate the infection). Cell type and time point are not known. J is TRBJ1-2 and V is TRBV5-1; D is unclear. CDR3 sequence reads: CASSFVSNYGYTF. CDR3 sequence (DNA): TGCGCCAGCAGCTTCGTTTCTAACTATGGCTACACCTTC. The full variable domain, in which reference TRBV5-1 and TRBJ1-2 provide the parts outside the CDR3, is KAGVTQTPRYLIKTRGQQVTLSCSPISGHRSVSWYQQTPGQGLQFLFEYFSETQRNKGNFPGRFSGRQFSNSRSEMNVSTLELGDSALYLCASSFVSNYGYTFGSGTRLTVV.